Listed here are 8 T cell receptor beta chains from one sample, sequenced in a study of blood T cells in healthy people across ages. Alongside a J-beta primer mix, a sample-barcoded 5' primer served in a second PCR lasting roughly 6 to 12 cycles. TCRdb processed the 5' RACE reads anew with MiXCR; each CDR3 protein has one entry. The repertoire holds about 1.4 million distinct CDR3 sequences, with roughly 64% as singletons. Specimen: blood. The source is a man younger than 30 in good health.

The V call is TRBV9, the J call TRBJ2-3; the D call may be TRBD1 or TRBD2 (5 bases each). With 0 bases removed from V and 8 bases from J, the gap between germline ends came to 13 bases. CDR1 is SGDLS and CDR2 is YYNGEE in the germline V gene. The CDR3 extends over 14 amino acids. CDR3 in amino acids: CASSVDSGRGTQYF. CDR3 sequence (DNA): TGTGCCAGCAGCGTAGATTCGGGGCGTGGTACGCAGTATTTT.

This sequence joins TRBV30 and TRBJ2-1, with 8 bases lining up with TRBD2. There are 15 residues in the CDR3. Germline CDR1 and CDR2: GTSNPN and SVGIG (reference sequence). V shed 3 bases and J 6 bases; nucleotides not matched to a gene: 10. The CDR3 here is CAWSAGRGPINEQFF. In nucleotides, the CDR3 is TGTGCCTGGAGCGCCGGGAGGGGCCCAATCAATGAGCAGTTCTTC. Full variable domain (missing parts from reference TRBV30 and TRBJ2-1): SQTIHQWPATLVQPVGSPLSLECTVEGTSNPNLYWYRQAAGRGLQLLFYSVGIGQISSEVPQNLSASRPQDRQFILSSKKLLLSDSGFYLCAWSAGRGPINEQFFGPGTRLTVL.

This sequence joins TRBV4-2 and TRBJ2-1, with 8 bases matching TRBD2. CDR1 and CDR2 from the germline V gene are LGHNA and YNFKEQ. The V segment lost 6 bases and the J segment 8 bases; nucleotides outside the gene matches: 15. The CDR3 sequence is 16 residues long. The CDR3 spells CASRPSGLVARYEQFF. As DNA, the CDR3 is TGTGCCAGCAGGCCGTCGGGACTAGTGGCTAGGTATGAGCAGTTCTTC.

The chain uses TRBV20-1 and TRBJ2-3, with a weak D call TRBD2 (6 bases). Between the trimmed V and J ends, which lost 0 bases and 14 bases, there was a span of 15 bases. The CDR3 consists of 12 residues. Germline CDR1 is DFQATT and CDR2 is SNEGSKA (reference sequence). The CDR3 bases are TGCAGTGCTAGAGATCGGAGGGAGGTTGGGTATTTT. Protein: CSARDRREVGYF.

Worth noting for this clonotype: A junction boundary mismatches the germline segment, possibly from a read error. CDR3 bases: TGTGCCAACAGCTTAGGAGGGGAGGGGACACCCCTCCACTTT. Amino acid sequence: CANSLGGEGTPLHF. The V gene is TRBV7-2, the J gene TRBJ1-6; perhaps TRBD1 as D (5 bases). This CDR3 is built from 14 residues. Germline CDR1 is SGHTA and CDR2 is FQGNSA.

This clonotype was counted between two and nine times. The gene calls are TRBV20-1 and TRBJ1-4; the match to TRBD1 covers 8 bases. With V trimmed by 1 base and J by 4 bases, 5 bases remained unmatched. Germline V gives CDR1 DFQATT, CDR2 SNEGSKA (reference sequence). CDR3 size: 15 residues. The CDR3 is CSARARDRFNEKLFF. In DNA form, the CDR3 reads TGCAGTGCTAGAGCCCGGGACAGGTTTAATGAAAAACTGTTTTTT.

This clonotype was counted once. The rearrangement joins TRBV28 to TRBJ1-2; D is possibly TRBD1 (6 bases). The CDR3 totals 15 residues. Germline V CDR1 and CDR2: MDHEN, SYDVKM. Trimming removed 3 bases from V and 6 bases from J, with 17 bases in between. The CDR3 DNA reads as TGTGCCAGCAGTTTGGGATGGGACATCGGCCATGGCTACACCTTC. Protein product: CASSLGWDIGHGYTF.

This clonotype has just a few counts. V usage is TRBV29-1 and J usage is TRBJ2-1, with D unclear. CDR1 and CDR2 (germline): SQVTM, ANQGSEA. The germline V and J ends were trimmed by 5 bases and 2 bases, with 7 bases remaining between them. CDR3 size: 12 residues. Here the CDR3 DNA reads TGCAGCGTTTGTTCGACCTACAATGAGCAGTTCTTC. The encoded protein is CSVCSTYNEQFF.